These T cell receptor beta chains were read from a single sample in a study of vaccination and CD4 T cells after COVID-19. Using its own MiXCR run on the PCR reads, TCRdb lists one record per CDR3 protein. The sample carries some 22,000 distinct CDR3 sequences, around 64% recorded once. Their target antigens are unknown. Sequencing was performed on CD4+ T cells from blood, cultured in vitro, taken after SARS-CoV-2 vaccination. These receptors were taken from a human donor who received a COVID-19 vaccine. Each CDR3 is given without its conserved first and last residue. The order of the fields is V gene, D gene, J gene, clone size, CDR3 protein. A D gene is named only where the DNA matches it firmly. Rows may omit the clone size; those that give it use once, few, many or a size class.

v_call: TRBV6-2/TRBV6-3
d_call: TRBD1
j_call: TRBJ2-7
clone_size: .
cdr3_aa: ASRKQGFGSYEQY

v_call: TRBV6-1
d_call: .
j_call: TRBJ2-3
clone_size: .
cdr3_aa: ASKQTRWTDTQY

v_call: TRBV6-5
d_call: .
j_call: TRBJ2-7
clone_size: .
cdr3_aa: ASSYSVESYEQY

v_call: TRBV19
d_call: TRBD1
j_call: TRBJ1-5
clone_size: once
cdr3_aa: ASSIGPVRGRSNQPQH

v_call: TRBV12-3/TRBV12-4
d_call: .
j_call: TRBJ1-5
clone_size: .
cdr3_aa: ASSIRALNQPQH

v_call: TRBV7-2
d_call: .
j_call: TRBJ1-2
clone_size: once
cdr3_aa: ASSLPSNYGYT

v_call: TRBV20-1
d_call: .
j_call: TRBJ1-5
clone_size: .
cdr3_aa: SAHSGGNQPQH

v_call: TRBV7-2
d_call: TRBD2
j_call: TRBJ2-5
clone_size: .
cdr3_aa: ASSLGGLAGAQETQY

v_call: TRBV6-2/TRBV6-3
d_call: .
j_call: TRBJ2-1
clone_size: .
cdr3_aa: ASSRVYNEQF

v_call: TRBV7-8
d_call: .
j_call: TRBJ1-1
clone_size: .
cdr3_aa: ASSLATQGGTEAF

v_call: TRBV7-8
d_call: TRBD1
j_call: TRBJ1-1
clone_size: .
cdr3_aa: ASSFTGGAGLSEAF

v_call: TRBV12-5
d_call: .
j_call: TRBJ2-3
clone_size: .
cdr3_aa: ASGLEGTRTDTQY

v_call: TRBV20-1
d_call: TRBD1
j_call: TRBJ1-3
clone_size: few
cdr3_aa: SARDPTGEGVGNTIY

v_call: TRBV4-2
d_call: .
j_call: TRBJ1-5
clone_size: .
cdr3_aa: ASSQGTEGNQPQH

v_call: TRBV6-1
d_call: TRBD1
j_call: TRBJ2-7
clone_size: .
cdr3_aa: ASSTQPQGSYEQY

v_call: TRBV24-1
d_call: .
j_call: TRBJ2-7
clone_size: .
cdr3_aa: ATSFSEAYEQY

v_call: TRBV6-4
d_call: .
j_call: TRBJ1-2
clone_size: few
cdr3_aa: ASSEPPTDNYGYT

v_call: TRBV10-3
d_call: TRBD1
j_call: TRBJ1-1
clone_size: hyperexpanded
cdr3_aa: AIREGQLNTEAF

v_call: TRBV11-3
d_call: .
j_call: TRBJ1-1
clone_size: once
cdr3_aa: ASSPLGAEAF

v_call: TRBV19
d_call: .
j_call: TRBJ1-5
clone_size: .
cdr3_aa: ASKRQAGNQPQH

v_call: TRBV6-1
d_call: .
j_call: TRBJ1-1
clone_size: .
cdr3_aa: ASSEGKGRNTEAF

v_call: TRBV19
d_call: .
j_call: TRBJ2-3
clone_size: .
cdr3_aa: ASSYGGEASTDTQY

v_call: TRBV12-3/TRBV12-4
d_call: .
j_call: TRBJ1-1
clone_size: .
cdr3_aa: ASQRQLVPEAF

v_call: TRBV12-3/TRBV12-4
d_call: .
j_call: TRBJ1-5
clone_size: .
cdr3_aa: ASRGQNSNQPQH

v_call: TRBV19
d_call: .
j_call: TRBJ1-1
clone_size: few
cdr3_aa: ASSIEVQGISNTEAF

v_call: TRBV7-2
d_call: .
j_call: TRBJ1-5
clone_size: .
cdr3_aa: ASSLALGQPQH

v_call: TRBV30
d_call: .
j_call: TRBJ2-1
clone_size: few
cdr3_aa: AWNRRDNEQF

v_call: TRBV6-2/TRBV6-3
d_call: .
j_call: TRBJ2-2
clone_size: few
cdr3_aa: ASRHGQGTGWLADNTGELF

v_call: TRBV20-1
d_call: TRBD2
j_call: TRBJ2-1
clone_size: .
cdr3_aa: SATNDSPGLAGAEQF

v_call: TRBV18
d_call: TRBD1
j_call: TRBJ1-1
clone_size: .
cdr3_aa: ASSPTLGQGDTEAF

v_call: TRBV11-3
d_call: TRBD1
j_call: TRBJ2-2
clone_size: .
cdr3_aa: ASSRDRANTGELF

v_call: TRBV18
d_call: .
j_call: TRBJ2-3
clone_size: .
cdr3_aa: ASSPQSDTQY

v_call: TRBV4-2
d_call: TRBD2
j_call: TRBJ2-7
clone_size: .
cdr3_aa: ASSLSAGGPGEQY

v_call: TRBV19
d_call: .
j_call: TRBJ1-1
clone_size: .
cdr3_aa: ASSMRRTEAF

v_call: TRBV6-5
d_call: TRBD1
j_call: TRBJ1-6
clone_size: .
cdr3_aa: ASSYGQGSQSPLH

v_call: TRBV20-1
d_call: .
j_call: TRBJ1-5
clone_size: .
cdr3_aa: SARHGSNQPQH

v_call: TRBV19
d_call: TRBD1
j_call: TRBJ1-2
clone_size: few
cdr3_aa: ASTDRDSPFRGYT

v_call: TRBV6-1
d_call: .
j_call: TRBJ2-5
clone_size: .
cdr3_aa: ASSEADEGVGETQY

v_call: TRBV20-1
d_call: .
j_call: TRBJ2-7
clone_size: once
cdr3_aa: SAHFQGSEQY

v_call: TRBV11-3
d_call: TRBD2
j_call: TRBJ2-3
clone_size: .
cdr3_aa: ASSFGTSGSTDTQY